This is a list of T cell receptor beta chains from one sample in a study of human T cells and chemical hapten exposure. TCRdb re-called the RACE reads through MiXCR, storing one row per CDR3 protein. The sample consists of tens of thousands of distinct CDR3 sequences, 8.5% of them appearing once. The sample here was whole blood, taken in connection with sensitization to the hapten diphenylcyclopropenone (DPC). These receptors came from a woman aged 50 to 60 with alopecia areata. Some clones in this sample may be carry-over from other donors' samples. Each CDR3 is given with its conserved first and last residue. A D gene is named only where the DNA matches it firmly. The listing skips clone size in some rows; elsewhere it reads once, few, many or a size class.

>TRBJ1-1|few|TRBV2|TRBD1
CASPGQVNTEAFF
TGTGCCAGCCCGGGACAGGTGAACACTGAAGCTTTCTTT
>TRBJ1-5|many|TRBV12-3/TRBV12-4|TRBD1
CASSMTGGSQPQHF
TGTGCCAGCAGTATGACAGGGGGAAGTCAGCCCCAGCATTTT
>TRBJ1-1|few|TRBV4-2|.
CASSQGRDTEAFF
TGTGCCAGCAGCCAGGGACGGGACACTGAAGCTTTCTTT
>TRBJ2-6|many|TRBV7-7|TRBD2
CASSSGRAGANVLTF
TGTGCCAGCAGCTCCGGGAGGGCCGGGGCCAACGTCCTGACTTTC
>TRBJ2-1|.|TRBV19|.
CASSRRYAEDEQFF
TGTGCCAGTAGTCGGAGGTATGCCGAGGATGAGCAGTTCTTC
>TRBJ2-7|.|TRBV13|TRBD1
CASSPGQVSFEQYF
TGTGCCAGCAGTCCGGGACAGGTTTCGTTCGAGCAGTACTTC
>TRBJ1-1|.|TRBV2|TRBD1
CASRLQGAVNTEAFF
TGTGCCAGCAGGTTACAGGGGGCCGTGAACACTGAAGCTTTCTTT
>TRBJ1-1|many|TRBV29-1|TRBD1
CSVPGQGATEAFF
TGCAGCGTTCCTGGACAGGGGGCCACTGAAGCTTTCTTT
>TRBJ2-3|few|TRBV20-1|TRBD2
CSATWTSGSISDTQYF
TGCAGTGCTACATGGACTAGCGGGAGTATTTCAGATACGCAGTATTTT
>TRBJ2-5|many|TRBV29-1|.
CSAGGGGETQYF
TGCAGCGCCGGAGGAGGGGGCGAGACCCAGTACTTC